These 17 T cell receptor beta chains came from one sample sequenced in a study of T cell responses to AZD1222 COVID-19 vaccine. This table comes from immunoSEQ multiplex PCR, and its TCRdb copy is limited to in-frame clones, with some not included. The sample carries about 150,000 clones, 88% recorded once. The sample in question was peripheral blood, obtained on day 0 of AZD1222 vaccination. Receptors were obtained from an adult in good health.

The chain combines TRBV29-1 with TRBJ1-1; D not certain. The CDR3 contains 12 residues. The V gene's germline CDR1 is SQVTM and CDR2 ANQGSEA. Trimming took off 8 bases at V and 7 bases at J, with 17 bases between the two ends. Here the CDR3 reads CSTLSGIDEAFF. The CDR3 DNA reads TGCAGCACGTTGTCGGGCATAGATGAAGCTTTCTTT.

This rearrangement joins TRBV15 to TRBJ1-1; D gene unclear. CDR3 length equals 11 residues. CDR1 and CDR2 from the germline V gene are LNHNV and YYDKDF (reference sequence). V was shortened by 0 bases and J by 4 bases, with 0 bases between the two germline ends. The DNA of the CDR3 is TGTGCCACCAGCAGAGACACTGAAGCTTTCTTT. This translates into CATSRDTEAFF.

The chain uses TRBV29-1 and TRBJ2-2; D remains unclear. Germline V CDR1 and CDR2: SQVTM, ANQGSEA. This CDR3 has 14 amino acids. V lost 3 bases, J lost 0 bases, and 8 bases lay in between. The CDR3 DNA follows: TGCAGCGTTGAGGGCGGACCGAACACCGGGGAGCTGTTTTTT. Its protein is CSVEGGPNTGELFF.

The rearrangement uses TRBV9 and TRBJ1-1; D remains ambiguous. This CDR3 has 13 residues. Trimming left V 0 bases short and J 1 base short, with 4 bases between. CDR1 SGDLS and CDR2 YYNGEE come from the germline V gene. CDR3 nucleotides: TGTGCCAGCAGCGTAGAGGCGAACACTGAAGCTTTCTTT. Amino acid sequence: CASSVEANTEAFF.

The rearrangement uses TRBV30 and TRBJ1-6; D gene ambiguous. The CDR3 contains 16 residues. V was cut by 3 bases and J by 0 bases, with 12 bases left in between. CDR1 and CDR2 (germline): GTSNPN, SVGIG (reference sequence). The CDR3 spells CAWRAPGSSYNSPLHF. The CDR3 nucleotides read TGTGCCTGGAGAGCCCCGGGGAGCTCCTATAATTCACCCCTCCACTTT.

This chain links TRBV28 with TRBJ1-6, with 8 bases lining up with TRBD1. This CDR3 has 16 amino acids. Germline CDR1 reads MDHEN; CDR2 reads SYDVKM. V dropped 2 bases and J dropped 9; count of bases not matched to a gene: 9. CDR3 sequence: CASSLNIGQGSSPLHF. CDR3 nucleotides: TGTGCCAGCAGTTTAAACATCGGACAGGGTTCTTCACCCCTCCACTTT.

V and J are TRBV7-2 and TRBJ1-1; D is undetermined. Germline V CDR1 and CDR2: SGHTA, FQGNSA. V was trimmed by 0 bases and J by 4 bases, leaving 6 bases between them. There are 13 residues in the CDR3. CDR3: CASSLARGTEAFF. The CDR3 bases are TGTGCCAGCAGCTTAGCCCGGGGCACTGAAGCTTTCTTT.

This rearrangement joins TRBV6-5 to TRBJ1-4; D gene unclear. CDR3 size: 14 residues. Trimming removed 6 bases from V and 10 bases from J, with 18 bases in between. Germline V gene sequence: CDR1 MNHEY, CDR2 SVGAGI. CDR3 in amino acids: CASRTLTHFGKLFF. The CDR3 DNA is TGTGCCAGCAGAACACTGACCCATTTTGGAAAACTGTTTTTT.

V usage is TRBV9 and J usage is TRBJ2-5; TRBD2 is a possible D gene (6 bases). The CDR3 covers 14 residues. V dropped 6 bases and J dropped 0 bases, with 12 bases sitting between them. CDR1 and CDR2 (germline): SGDLS, YYNGEE. Here the CDR3 DNA reads TGTGCCAGCACCGGAGGAGGGTACCAAGAGACCCAGTACTTC. This codes for CASTGGGYQETQYF.

The genes are TRBV10-2 and TRBJ2-2; 12 bases match TRBD1. The germline V gene encodes CDR1 WSHSY and CDR2 SAAADI. This CDR3 has 15 residues. V shed 7 bases and J 4 bases; nucleotides not matched to a gene: 4. The CDR3 loop reads CASMPGQGATGELFF. CDR3 DNA sequence: TGCGCCAGCATGCCGGGACAGGGGGCCACCGGGGAGCTGTTTTTT.

The gene calls are TRBV6-1 and TRBJ2-3, with D perhaps given as TRBD1 or TRBD2 (5 bases each). V was clipped by 3 bases and J by 7 bases, with 14 bases between them. Germline V gene data show CDR1 as MNHNS and CDR2 as SASEGT. CDR3 size: 14 residues. The CDR3 DNA reads as TGTGCCAGCAGTGACCGGGACCCCCTCCATACGCAGTATTTT. Translating it yields CASSDRDPLHTQYF.

This rearrangement joins TRBV19 to TRBJ2-7, with D possibly being TRBD2 (5 bases). CDR1 and CDR2 from the germline V gene are LNHDA and SQIVND (reference sequence). V was shortened by 5 bases and J by 0 bases, with 11 bases between the two germline ends. CDR3 length equals 14 residues. CDR3 nucleotide sequence: TGTGCCAGTAGTTCAGAAGCGGTCTCCTACGAGCAGTACTTC. Its translation: CASSSEAVSYEQYF.

The rearrangement joins TRBV2 to TRBJ2-6, with D hard to call. V was pared by 8 bases and J by 0 bases, with 5 bases between. CDR1 is SNHLY, CDR2 FYNNEI, per germline. The CDR3 loop spans 13 amino acids. The CDR3 spells CASADSGANVLTF. CDR3 coding DNA: TGTGCCAGCGCGGACTCTGGGGCCAACGTCCTGACTTTC.

Concerning this clone itself: Other nucleotide sequences from this sample produce the same CDR3. The genes are TRBV28 and TRBJ2-7; possibly TRBD1 or TRBD2 for D (5 bases each). V lost 3 bases and J lost 0, with 21 bases in between. The germline CDR1 and CDR2 sequences are MDHEN and SYDVKM. CDR3 length: 18 residues. CDR3 sequence (DNA): TGTGCCAGCAGTTTTATAATCCGACCGGGACGATTCTCCTACGAGCAGTACTTC. Protein sequence: CASSFIIRPGRFSYEQYF.

This clone was seen only once. J is TRBJ2-3 and V is TRBV7-6; 8 bases line up with TRBD2. The CDR3 totals 17 residues. Germline V gives CDR1 SGHVS, CDR2 FNYEAQ. V gave up 5 bases and J gave up 3 bases; unmatched junction bases: 13. As DNA, the CDR3 is TGTGCCAGCAGCCGGGACTTTAGCGGGAAGGCAACAGATACGCAGTATTTT. The encoded protein is CASSRDFSGKATDTQYF.

The gene calls are TRBV11-3 and TRBJ1-1; unclear D gene. Germline assignment: CDR1 SGHNT and CDR2 YENEEA. V dropped 0 bases and J dropped 3 bases, with 11 bases sitting between them. This CDR3 comprises 15 residues. The CDR3 loop is CASSLDSDGYTEAFF. In nucleotides, the CDR3 is TGTGCCAGCAGCTTAGATTCGGACGGATACACTGAAGCTTTCTTT.

V usage is TRBV27 and J usage is TRBJ1-1; the D gene is possibly TRBD1 (6 bases). Germline assignment: CDR1 MNHEY and CDR2 SMNVEV (reference sequence). Deletions cut 8 bases from V and 5 bases from J, with 15 bases between. There are 13 residues in the CDR3. The CDR3 bases are TGTGCCAGCCGCCCTGACAGGTATACTGAAGCTTTCTTT. Encoded protein: CASRPDRYTEAFF.